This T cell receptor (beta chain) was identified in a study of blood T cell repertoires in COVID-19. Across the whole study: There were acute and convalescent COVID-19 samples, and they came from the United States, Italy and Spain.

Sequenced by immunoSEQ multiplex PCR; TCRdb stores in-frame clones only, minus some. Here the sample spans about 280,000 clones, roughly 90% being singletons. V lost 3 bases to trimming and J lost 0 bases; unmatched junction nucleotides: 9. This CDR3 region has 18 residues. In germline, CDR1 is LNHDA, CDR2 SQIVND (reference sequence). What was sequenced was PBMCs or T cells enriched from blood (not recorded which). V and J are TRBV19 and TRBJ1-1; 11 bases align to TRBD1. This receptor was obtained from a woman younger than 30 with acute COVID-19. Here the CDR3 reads CASSMKSGTGGLNTEAFF. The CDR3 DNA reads TGTGCCAGTAGTATGAAATCCGGGACAGGGGGTCTGAACACTGAAGCTTTCTTT.